The rows below give T cell receptor beta chains drawn from one sample of a study of PD-1 blockade in classical Hodgkin lymphoma. Here immunoSEQ multiplex PCR was the method, and the copy in TCRdb shows in-frame clones only, minus some. The data hold 45,000 to 55,000 clones, with about 75% observed a single time. The starting material was peripheral blood mononuclear cells (PBMCs), obtained before the fourth cycle of nivolumab. The receptors here all came from a human donor with classical Hodgkin lymphoma. Each CDR3 is given with its conserved first and last residue. D genes are given only for firm matches. Size is stated for part of the rows, as once, few or many counts, or as a class when the clone is expanded.

clone size | J gene | V gene | D gene | CDR3 DNA | CDR3 protein
many | TRBJ2-3 | TRBV29-1 | . | TGCAGCGTTAAGAGAGGGACAGATACGCAGTATTTT | CSVKRGTDTQYF
. | TRBJ2-6 | TRBV5-5 | . | TGTGCCAGCAGCTTGACAGGCTCTGGGGCCAACGTCCTGACTTTC | CASSLTGSGANVLTF
once | TRBJ2-7 | TRBV18 | TRBD1 | TGTGCCAGCTCTCCCATGACAGGGAAGTACGAGCAGTACTTC | CASSPMTGKYEQYF
. | TRBJ2-2 | TRBV9 | . | TGTGCCAGCGAGGGTCGGGGGCACGGGGAGCTGTTTTTT | CASEGRGHGELFF
. | TRBJ1-3 | TRBV7-2 | . | TGTGCCAGCAGCCGAGGGTCCGGGAACACCATATATTTT | CASSRGSGNTIYF
. | TRBJ2-7 | TRBV9 | TRBD2 | TGTGCCAGCAGCCCAGGACTAGCGGGAGTTCCAGAGCAGTACTTC | CASSPGLAGVPEQYF
. | TRBJ1-1 | TRBV7-9 | TRBD1 | TGTGCCAGCAGCCGAAGACAGGGGGCAAGTGAAGCTTTCTTT | CASSRRQGASEAFF
. | TRBJ1-4 | TRBV11-3 | TRBD1 | TGTGCCAGCAGCTTACTCCGACAGGGCCGTAATGAAAAACTGTTTTTT | CASSLLRQGRNEKLFF
. | TRBJ2-7 | TRBV5-1 | . | TGCGCCAGCAGCTTGGGGGGCGTTCCTTCCTACGAGCAGTACTTC | CASSLGGVPSYEQYF
. | TRBJ1-2 | TRBV28 | TRBD1 | TGTGCCAGCAGTTCCGGGACAGGGGGCGACTTTTATGGCTACACCTTC | CASSSGTGGDFYGYTF
once | TRBJ2-1 | TRBV27 | . | TGTGCCAGCAGTAAAACAGGGACCGACAATGAGCAGTTCTTC | CASSKTGTDNEQFF
. | TRBJ1-3 | TRBV7-9 | . | TGTGCCAGCAGCCCCTTCACGCAGGGGTTTGTAAACACCATATATTTT | CASSPFTQGFVNTIYF
. | TRBJ2-1 | TRBV6-5 | TRBD2 | TGTGCCTGTGGGACTAGCGGGAGAGATGAGCAGTTCTTC | CACGTSGRDEQFF
. | TRBJ2-5 | TRBV19 | TRBD2 | TGTGCCAGTAGTTTCCAGCGGGGGGATTACCAGGGTGAGACCCAGTACTTC | CASSFQRGDYQGETQYF
. | TRBJ2-1 | TRBV5-4 | TRBD2 | TGTGCCATTTCGCCGGGACTAGCGGGAGCCGTGGGCGTAAATGAGCAGTTCTTC | CAISPGLAGAVGVNEQFF
. | TRBJ2-2 | TRBV4-1 | . | TGCGCCAGCAGCCCTAGGGTGTACACCGGGGAGCTGTTTTTT | CASSPRVYTGELFF
. | TRBJ1-1 | TRBV5-4 | . | TGTGCCAGCAGTCTCCCCGGGGCGTCTGAAGCTTTCTTT | CASSLPGASEAFF
. | TRBJ2-1 | TRBV7-2 | TRBD2 | TGTGCCAGCAGCTTAGAGCTAGCGGGAGGTGAGCAGTTCTTC | CASSLELAGGEQFF
. | TRBJ2-7 | TRBV6-6 | TRBD1 | TGTGCCAGCAGTTACGAGACAGGGGTTGACGAGCAGTACTTC | CASSYETGVDEQYF
few | TRBJ2-1 | TRBV11-3 | TRBD1 | TGTGCCAGCAGCTTAGGGGACAGGGGATCAGAGGAGCAGTTCTTC | CASSLGDRGSEEQFF